This TCR beta chain was sequenced during a study of molecular identifiers for immune sequencing clone quantification (dated by TCRdb to between 2017 and 2018). With regard to the full study: For a replicate experiment, RNA from 20,000 or 100,000 naive CD8 T cells was divided into five aliquots, and four of the five aliquots were sequenced. The study was a methods study using CD8 T cells to benchmark molecular-identifier clustering-based TCR repertoire sequencing (MIDCIRS) and TCR RNA copy counting. The research as a whole found: Spiked-in Jurkat TCR RNA equal to a single cell's worth was reported to be detectable even within 1,200,000 naive CD8 T cells. Highly expanded clone sizes could be underestimated because identical TCR molecules may share a barcode. When barcode sub-clustering was omitted, TCR diversity was inflated by chimeric consensus sequences, with chimeras reaching as high as 47%. Naive libraries contained spiked-in Jurkat TCR RNA (approximately nine copies' worth), which is not part of the donor repertoire. Modeling indicated approximately 3.1 TCR RNA copies recovered per cell, compared with roughly 10 by digital PCR, which implies a capture efficiency of about 27%. In CMV-specific effector cells, clones with more than 20 RNA copies contained over 97% of molecules, whereas in naive cells such clones contained under 1% of molecules.

After removal of 3 bases from V and 7 bases from J, the junction retains 10 bases not matched to a gene. The CDR3, from cysteine to phenylalanine, totals 15 residues. The kept DNA is CDR3 alone, 45 bases in frame from the first base. CDR1 is given as MGHRA and CDR2 as YSYEKL, both from the germline V gene. Naive CD8 T cell libraries were made from roughly 21,000 to 960,000 sorted cells using 10%, 30% or 50% of purified RNA. On a BD FACSAria II, naive CD8 T cells were FACS-sorted as CD8+CD4-CCR7+CD45RA+ and collected into RLT Plus buffer. Detection sensitivity was tested by spiking Jurkat RNA equal to some 10 TCR copies' worth into samples containing roughly 19,000-1,100,000 naive CD8 T cells. Enrichment of CD8 T cells was done with RosetteSep CD8+ T Cell Enrichment Cocktail plus Ficoll-Paque, and ACK red cell lysis came afterward. Receptor libraries were prepared by PCR. TCRdb records NextSeq 500 as the sequencer. Bulk TCR libraries were made following a previously described method, with the TCR primers given in Table S5. Total RNA was purified with the Qiagen AllPrep DNA/RNA kit. Before analysis, reads from multiple sequencing runs of one library were combined. In the paper's pipeline: Reads were retained only if an exact TCR constant sequence was present, and the retained reads were trimmed to 150 nt and grouped according to their 12-nt molecular barcodes. Reads inside each barcode group were sub-clustered using a 15% Levenshtein threshold, and a quality-weighted consensus sequence was constructed for each RNA molecule. Non-functional sequences were filtered out, along with any lower-count sequence sitting one edit away from another sequence. Based on fitting two negative binomial distributions, any barcode sub-cluster with under 20% of the maximum read count was discarded. Starting from the raw public reads, TCRdb applied fastp trimming at Q25, assembled clones with MiXCR and retained in-frame beta chains. One record per CDR3 amino acid sequence lists the most common genes and DNA. None of the V and J calls come from the authors' own analysis; TCRdb made them. The sample contains a few hundred thousand distinct CDR3 sequences, 24% of them found a single time. 0.65% to 0.95% of the sample lies in the top ten.

This clonotype was seen repeatedly, ten times or more. Its antigen remains unidentified. Base qualities are not recorded, but no much larger clone differs from it by a single base. The rearrangement joined TRBV4-1 to TRBJ2-7, with 9 central nucleotides matching TRBD1. The sequenced sample consisted of naive CD8+ T cells from blood, with Jurkat cell RNA spiked in. Interpreted using the paper, the cell subset or site label stands for: FACS-sorted CD8+CD4-CCR7+CD45RA+ naive T cells. The clonotype was recovered from a human donor in good health. Some libraries in this study had Jurkat cell RNA spiked in. The CDR3 region reads CASSHQDRGSEEQYF. The DNA sequence is as follows: TGCGCCAGCAGCCACCAGGACAGGGGTTCGGAAGAGCAGTACTTC.